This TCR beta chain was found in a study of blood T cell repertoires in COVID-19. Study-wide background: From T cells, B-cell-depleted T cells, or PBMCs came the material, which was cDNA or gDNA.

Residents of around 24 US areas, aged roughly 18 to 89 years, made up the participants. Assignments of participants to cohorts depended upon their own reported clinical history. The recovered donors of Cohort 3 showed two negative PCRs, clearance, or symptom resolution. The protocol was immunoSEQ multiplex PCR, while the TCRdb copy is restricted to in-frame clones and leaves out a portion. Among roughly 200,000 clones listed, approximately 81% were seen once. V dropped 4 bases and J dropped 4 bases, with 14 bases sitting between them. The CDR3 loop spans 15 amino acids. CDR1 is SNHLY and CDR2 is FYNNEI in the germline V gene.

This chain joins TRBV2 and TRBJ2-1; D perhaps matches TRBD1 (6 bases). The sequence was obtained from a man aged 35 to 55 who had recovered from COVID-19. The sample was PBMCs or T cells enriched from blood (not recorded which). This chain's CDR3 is CASSGGQGIYNEQFF. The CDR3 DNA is TGTGCCAGCAGTGGTGGGCAGGGGATATACAATGAGCAGTTCTTC.